What follows is one T cell receptor (beta chain) and its context. Its antigen is as yet unknown. CDR1 SEHNR and CDR2 FQNEAQ come from the germline V gene (reference sequence). This CDR3 region has 14 residues. V lost 7 bases and J lost 3, with 13 bases in between. RNA transcripts provided the template for amplifying TCR beta CDR3 regions. Scientists carried out first-round RT-PCR using HTBI primers and then a second-round multiplex PCR. MiXCR was run by TCRdb on the multiplex PCR reads, yielding one entry per CDR3 protein. Of 1 million to 1.3 million distinct CDR3 sequences detected, less than 45% appear once; the ten largest clones hold 11%. This sample was included in a study of Graves' ophthalmopathy and Graves' hyperthyroidism. Study-wide results and caveats: The model achieved about 64% sensitivity and roughly 72% specificity for ophthalmopathy progression.

Pregnant or lactating patients and those with other autoimmune diseases or uncontrolled infections were excluded. J is TRBJ1-5 and V is TRBV7-9, with D perhaps TRBD1 (6 bases). This sequence originates from an adult man with Graves' hyperthyroidism. The sequencing sample was made of peripheral blood or thyroid tissue (not recorded which). This CDR3 reads CASTQGYDNQPQHF. Here the CDR3 DNA reads TGTGCCAGCACCCAGGGGTATGACAATCAGCCCCAGCATTTT.